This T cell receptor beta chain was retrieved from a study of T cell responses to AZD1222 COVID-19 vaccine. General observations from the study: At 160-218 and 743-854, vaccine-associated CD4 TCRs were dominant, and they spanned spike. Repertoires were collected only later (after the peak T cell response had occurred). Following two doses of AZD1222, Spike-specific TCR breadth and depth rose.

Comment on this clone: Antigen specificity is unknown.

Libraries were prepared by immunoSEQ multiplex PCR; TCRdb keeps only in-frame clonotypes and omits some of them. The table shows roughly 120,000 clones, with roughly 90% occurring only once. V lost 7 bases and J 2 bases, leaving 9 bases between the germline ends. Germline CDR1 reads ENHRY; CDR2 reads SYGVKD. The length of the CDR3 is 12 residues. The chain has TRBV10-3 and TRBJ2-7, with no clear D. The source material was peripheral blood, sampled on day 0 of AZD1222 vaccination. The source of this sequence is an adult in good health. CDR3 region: CAIMDAAYEQYF. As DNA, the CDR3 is TGTGCCATCATGGACGCCGCCTACGAGCAGTACTTC.